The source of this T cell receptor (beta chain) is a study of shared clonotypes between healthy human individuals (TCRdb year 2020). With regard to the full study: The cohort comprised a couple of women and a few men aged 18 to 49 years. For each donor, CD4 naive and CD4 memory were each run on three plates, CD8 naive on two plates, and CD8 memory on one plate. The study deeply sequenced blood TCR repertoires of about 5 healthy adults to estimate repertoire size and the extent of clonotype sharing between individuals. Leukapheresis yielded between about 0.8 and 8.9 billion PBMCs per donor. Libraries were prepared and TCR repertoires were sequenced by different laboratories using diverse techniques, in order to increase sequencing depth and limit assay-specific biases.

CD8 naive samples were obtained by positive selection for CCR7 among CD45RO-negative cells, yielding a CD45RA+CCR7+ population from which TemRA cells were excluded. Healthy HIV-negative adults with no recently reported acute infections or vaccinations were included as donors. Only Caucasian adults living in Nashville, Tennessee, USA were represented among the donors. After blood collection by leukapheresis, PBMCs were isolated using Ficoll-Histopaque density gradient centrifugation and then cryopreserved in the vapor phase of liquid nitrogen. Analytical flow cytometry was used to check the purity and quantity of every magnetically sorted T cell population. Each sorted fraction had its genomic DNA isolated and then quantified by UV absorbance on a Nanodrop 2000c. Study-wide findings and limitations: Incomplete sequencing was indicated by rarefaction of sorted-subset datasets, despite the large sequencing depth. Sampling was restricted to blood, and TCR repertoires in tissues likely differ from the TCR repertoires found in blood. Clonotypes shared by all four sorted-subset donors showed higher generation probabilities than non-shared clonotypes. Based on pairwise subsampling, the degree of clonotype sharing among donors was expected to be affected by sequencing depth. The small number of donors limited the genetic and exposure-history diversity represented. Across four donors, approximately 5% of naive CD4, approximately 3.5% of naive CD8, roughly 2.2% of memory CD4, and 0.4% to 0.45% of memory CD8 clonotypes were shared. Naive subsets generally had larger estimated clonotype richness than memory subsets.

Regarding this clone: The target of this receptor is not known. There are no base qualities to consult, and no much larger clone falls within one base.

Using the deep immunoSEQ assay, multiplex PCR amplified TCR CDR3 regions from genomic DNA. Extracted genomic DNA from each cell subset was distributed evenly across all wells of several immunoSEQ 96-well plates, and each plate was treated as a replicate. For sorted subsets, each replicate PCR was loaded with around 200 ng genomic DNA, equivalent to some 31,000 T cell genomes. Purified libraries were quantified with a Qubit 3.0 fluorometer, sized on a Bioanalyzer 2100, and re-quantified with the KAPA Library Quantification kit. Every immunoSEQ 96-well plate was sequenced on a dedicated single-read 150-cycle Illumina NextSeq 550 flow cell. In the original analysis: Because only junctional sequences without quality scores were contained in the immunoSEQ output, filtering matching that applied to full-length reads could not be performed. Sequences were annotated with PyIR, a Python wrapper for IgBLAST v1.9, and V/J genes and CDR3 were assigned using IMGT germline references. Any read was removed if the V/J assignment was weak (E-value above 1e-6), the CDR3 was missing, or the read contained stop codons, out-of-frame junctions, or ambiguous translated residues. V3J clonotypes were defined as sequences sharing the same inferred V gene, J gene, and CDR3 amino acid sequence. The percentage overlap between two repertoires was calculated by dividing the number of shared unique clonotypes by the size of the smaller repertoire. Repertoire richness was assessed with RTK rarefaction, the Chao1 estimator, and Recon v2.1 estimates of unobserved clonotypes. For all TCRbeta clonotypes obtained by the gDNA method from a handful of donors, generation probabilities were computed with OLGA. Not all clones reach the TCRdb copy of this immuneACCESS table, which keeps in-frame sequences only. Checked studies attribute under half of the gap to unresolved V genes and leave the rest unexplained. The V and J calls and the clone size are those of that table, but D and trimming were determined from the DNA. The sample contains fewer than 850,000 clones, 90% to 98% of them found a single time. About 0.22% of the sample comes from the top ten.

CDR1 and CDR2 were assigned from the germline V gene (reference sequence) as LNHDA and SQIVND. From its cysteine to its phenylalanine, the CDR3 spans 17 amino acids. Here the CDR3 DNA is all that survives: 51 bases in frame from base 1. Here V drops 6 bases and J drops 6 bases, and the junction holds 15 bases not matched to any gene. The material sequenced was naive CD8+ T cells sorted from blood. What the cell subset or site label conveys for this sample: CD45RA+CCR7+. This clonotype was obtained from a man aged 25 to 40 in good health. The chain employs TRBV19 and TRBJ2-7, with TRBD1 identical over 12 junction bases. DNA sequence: TGTGCCAGTAGAGACTTTACTACGGGACAGGGGGCTGGCGAGCAGTACTTC. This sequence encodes CASRDFTTGQGAGEQYF.